This TCR beta chain comes out of a study of Tregs in tolerant kidney transplant recipients. This CDR3 is 15 amino acids long. The V and J ends lost 1 base and 5 bases respectively, with 13 bases between them. Germline values: CDR1 MGHDK, CDR2 SYGVNS. In regard to this clone: Its antigen is still unknown.

Sequencing was performed with immunoSEQ multiplex PCR; in TCRdb, only in-frame clones are kept and a portion is missing. The sample includes nearly 50,000 clones, over 85% of them seen just once. Overall study findings and caveats: Biological reproducibility was not directly addressed in this study. Activated donor B cell expansion appeared to reveal the most relevant donor-specific TCRbeta repertoire.

Mixed chimerism was transient after nonmyeloablative marrow transplants from related graft donors. CD4+CD25+CD127- Tregs, CD4+CD25- non-Tregs, CD4 and CD8 cells were sorted. This receptor was taken from a human patient who received a combined kidney and bone marrow transplant. Part of the T cells may come from the graft donor. This rearrangement joins TRBV25-1 to TRBJ2-3, with a possible D match to TRBD1 (5 bases). The input for sequencing was CD8+ T cells from blood (PBMCs), taken 12 months after the transplant. In DNA form, the CDR3 reads TGTGCCAGCAGTGAATGGGCTGGGGCCGTAGATACGCAGTATTTT. Translation: CASSEWAGAVDTQYF.